The clone carrying this T cell receptor beta chain was seen repeatedly, ten times or more. No antigen is known for it. This sample is drawn from a study of identical twins. Study-level results: Insertion counts were lower in abundant cord blood beta clonotypes, a trend that memory repertoires did not show. Less excess twin sharing appeared in beta out-of-frame sequences.

Template switching added a universal primer site, and cDNA bore unique molecular identifiers. MiXCR, run by TCRdb on the 5' RACE reads, gives a single entry per CDR3 protein. The table includes under 500,000 distinct CDR3 sequences, roughly 13% detected once. The CDR3 is 17 residues long. V was cut by 1 base and J by 0 bases, with 10 bases left in between. Germline V lookup: CDR1 SEHNR, CDR2 FQNEAQ (reference sequence). The data also belong to a second study, concerning yellow fever vaccine responses in identical twins.

Sample: CD4+ T cells sorted from blood. V usage is TRBV7-9 and J usage is TRBJ2-6; TRBD1 might be the D (5 bases). The sequence derives from a woman aged 18-29 years in good health. The DNA for the CDR3 is TGTGCCAGCAGCTTAGGGGGCCAAAGCTCTGGGGCCAACGTCCTGACTTTC. Its protein product is CASSLGGQSSGANVLTF.